The 26 T cell receptor beta chains reported below all come from one sample, sequenced in a study of cytomegalovirus exposure and HLA in healthy donors. Amplification used 60 Vbeta primers and 13 Jbeta primers. Method: immunoSEQ multiplex PCR; TCRdb's copy keeps in-frame clones and lacks some. The sample carries about 160,000 clones, 70% to 85% recorded once. The sample consisted of PBMCs. The receptors come from a man aged 50 to 59 in good health and CMV-seropositive.

V usage is TRBV5-4 and J usage is TRBJ2-2, with a tentative D call TRBD2 (5 bases). Germline V gives CDR1 SGHNT, CDR2 YYREEE (reference sequence). Trimming removed 2 bases at V and 6 bases at J, with 8 bases between. The CDR3 is 13 residues long. In nucleotides, the CDR3 is TGTGCCAGCAGCTTAAAGGGAGCCGGGGAGCTGTTTTTT. Translation gives CASSLKGAGELFF.

A few counts support this clone. The V call is TRBV19, the J call TRBJ1-1; the D is unclear. The CDR3 loop spans 13 amino acids. Trimming shortened V by 4 bases and J by 2 bases, and 8 bases separated the two germline ends. Germline CDR1 is LNHDA and CDR2 is SQIVND (reference sequence). The CDR3 region has the DNA TGTGCCAGTAGTAGAGTGCGAAACACTGAAGCTTTCTTT. Its translation is CASSRVRNTEAFF.

The CDR3 bases are TGTGCCAGCAGCCCTGTGGGCCAGGGATTAGCCAAAAACATTCAGTACTTC. This sequence encodes CASSPVGQGLAKNIQYF. This sequence joins TRBV11-2 and TRBJ2-4; tentatively, D is TRBD1 (5 bases). V lost 5 bases and J 0 bases, leaving 17 bases between the germline ends. Germline V gives CDR1 SGHAT, CDR2 FQNNGV. CDR3 length equals 17 residues.

The chain is built from TRBV9 and TRBJ2-2, with a weak D call TRBD2 (7 bases). Germline V gene sequence: CDR1 SGDLS, CDR2 YYNGEE. This CDR3 is 18 amino acids long. Trimming cost V 1 base and J 4 bases, with 20 bases left between them. In nucleotides, the CDR3 is TGTGCCAGCAGCGTAAACCACGGCGGGGGAGGGGGCACCGGGGAGCTGTTTTTT. Protein: CASSVNHGGGGGTGELFF.

V usage is TRBV5-6 and J usage is TRBJ2-4; 9 bases match TRBD1. After removal of 4 bases from V and 8 bases from J, the junction contained 13 bases not matched to a gene. The CDR3 totals 16 residues. Germline V lookup: CDR1 SGHDT, CDR2 YYEEEE. The CDR3 DNA is TGTGCCAGCAGCGACCCTAGGACAGGGGAAGGGGACATTCAGTACTTC. This sequence encodes CASSDPRTGEGDIQYF.

This chain connects TRBV9 to TRBJ1-2; the D gene is possibly TRBD1 (6 bases). Germline values: CDR1 SGDLS, CDR2 YYNGEE. V gave up 4 bases and J gave up 3 bases, with 19 bases separating them. CDR3 length: 16 residues. The CDR3 DNA reads TGTGCCAGCAGCCAAGGAGGACAGCCGGCCCACTATGGCTACACCTTC. Its translation: CASSQGGQPAHYGYTF. The full variable domain, rest sourced from reference TRBV9 and TRBJ1-2, is DSGVTQTPKHLITATGQRVTLRCSPRSGDLSVYWYQQSLDQGLQFLIQYYNGEERAKGNILERFSAQQFPDLHSELNLSSLELGDSALYFCASSQGGQPAHYGYTFGSGTRLTVV.

This clone has just one count. The chain carries TRBV6-4 and TRBJ1-5; the match to TRBD1 covers 7 bases. Germline V gives CDR1 MRHNA, CDR2 SNTAGT. V shed 3 bases and J 0 bases; nucleotides not matched to a gene: 2. CDR3 length: 15 amino acids. CDR3 residues: CASSETGNSNQPQHF. The CDR3 nucleotides read TGTGCCAGCAGTGAGACAGGGAATAGCAATCAGCCCCAGCATTTT.

This rearrangement joins TRBV4-1 to TRBJ1-1, with 8 bases fitting TRBD1. CDR3 length: 15 amino acids. CDR1 MGHRA and CDR2 YSYEKL come from the germline V gene. The junction had 7 bases not matched to a gene; V was cut back by 3 bases and J by 4 bases. The DNA for the CDR3 is TGCGCCAGCAGCCACCCGGACAGGGCGGGCACTGAAGCTTTCTTT. It yields the protein CASSHPDRAGTEAFF.

This clone was counted only a few times. The V and J genes are TRBV6-5 and TRBJ2-7; possible D gene TRBD1, 6 bases. This CDR3 is 15 amino acids long. The ends were cut back, 2 bases at V and 4 bases at J, with 15 bases in the middle. Germline-derived CDR1 and CDR2 are MNHEY and SVGAGI. Here the CDR3 DNA reads TGTGCCAGCAGTTACGGTCAGGGGCCGCCATACGAGCAGTACTTC. It encodes CASSYGQGPPYEQYF.

This clone was observed a handful of times. The chain couples TRBV5-4 to TRBJ2-7; TRBD2 agrees at 8 bases. Germline CDR1 and CDR2: SGHNT and YYREEE (reference sequence). J was trimmed by 6 bases and V by 3 bases; bases with no gene match: 11. The CDR3 consists of 15 residues. In DNA form, the CDR3 reads TGTGCCAGCAGCTCCGGGGGAGCGGGGGTCAGCGAGCAGTACTTC. Translating gives CASSSGGAGVSEQYF.

The genes are TRBV15 and TRBJ1-2; TRBD1 agrees at 10 bases. Unmatched junction bases numbered 8, after V lost 4 bases and J lost 6 bases. This CDR3 has 15 residues. Germline V gives CDR1 LNHNV, CDR2 YYDKDF (reference sequence). CDR3 DNA sequence: TGTGCCACCAGCAAAAGACAGGGGGCGCACGATGGCTACACCTTC. Protein sequence: CATSKRQGAHDGYTF.

The chain couples TRBV4-1 to TRBJ1-2; 9 positions agree with TRBD1. The V gene end was trimmed by 0 bases and the J gene end by 4 bases; junction bases not matched to a gene: 6. Germline V lookup: CDR1 MGHRA, CDR2 YSYEKL. This CDR3 contains 16 residues. The CDR3, as DNA: TGCGCCAGCAGCCAAGAAACCGGGACAGGGATCTATGGCTACACCTTC. This codes for CASSQETGTGIYGYTF.

The chain joins TRBV5-6 to TRBJ2-7, with D possibly TRBD1 on 6 matching bases. V was pared by 0 bases and J by 2 bases, with 15 bases between. Germline V lookup: CDR1 SGHDT, CDR2 YYEEEE. This CDR3 is built from 16 residues. The CDR3 sequence: CASSLVGDNRPYEQYF. The CDR3 DNA sequence: TGTGCCAGCAGCTTGGTAGGGGACAACAGACCCTACGAGCAGTACTTC.

The chain uses TRBV19 and TRBJ2-4, with 8 bases aligning to TRBD1. The CDR3 loop spans 15 amino acids. The V segment lost 6 bases and the J segment 3 bases; nucleotides outside the gene matches: 7. Germline values: CDR1 LNHDA, CDR2 SQIVND (reference sequence). The CDR3 region has the DNA TGTGCCAGTAGGGACAGGGTCCTCGGCAAAAACATTCAGTACTTC. This sequence encodes CASRDRVLGKNIQYF.

J is TRBJ2-3 and V is TRBV9, with 9 bases lining up with TRBD2. Germline CDR1 SGDLS, CDR2 YYNGEE. V was clipped by 7 bases and J by 1 base; unmatched bases: 10. The CDR3 totals 16 residues. The DNA for the CDR3 is TGTGCCAGCCCGAAAATAGCGGGGGACCGCACAGATACGCAGTATTTT. Protein sequence: CASPKIAGDRTDTQYF.

The chain carries TRBV7-2 and TRBJ1-1; TRBD1 is a possible D gene (5 bases). Germline CDR1 reads SGHTA; CDR2 reads FQGNSA. Trimming removed 4 bases at V and 4 bases at J, with 16 bases between. This CDR3 contains 15 residues. For the CDR3, the DNA is TGTGCCAGCAGCTACCTCCAGGGAGGCGGCACTGAAGCTTTCTTT. Amino acid sequence: CASSYLQGGGTEAFF.

The V call is TRBV5-1, the J call TRBJ1-6; D not certain. Trimming stripped 0 bases from V and 10 bases from J, with 14 bases between. The CDR3 loop spans 15 amino acids. Germline CDR1 SGHRS, CDR2 YFSETQ. CDR3 in amino acids: CASSLVAGRESPLHF. CDR3 sequence (DNA): TGCGCCAGCAGCTTGGTGGCGGGGAGAGAGTCACCCCTCCACTTT. Variable domain in full (rest from reference TRBV5-1 and TRBJ1-6): KAGVTQTPRYLIKTRGQQVTLSCSPISGHRSVSWYQQTPGQGLQFLFEYFSETQRNKGNFPGRFSGRQFSNSRSEMNVSTLELGDSALYLCASSLVAGRESPLHFGNGTRLTVT.

The gene calls are TRBV10-3 and TRBJ2-5, with 9 bases matching TRBD2. With the DNA end fitting TRBJ2-7 better, the J assignment may be wrong. Per germline, CDR1 ENHRY and CDR2 SYGVKD. This CDR3 spans 16 amino acids. The CDR3 spells CAISENSGGAPYEQYF. DNA for the CDR3: TGTGCCATCAGTGAGAATAGCGGGGGAGCACCCTACGAGCAGTACTTC.

The J gene is TRBJ2-2, the V gene TRBV11-2, with 8 bases lining up with TRBD1. Trimming cost V 0 bases and J 0 bases; bases outside gene matches: 3. The CDR3 loop spans 17 amino acids. Germline-derived CDR1 and CDR2 are SGHAT and FQNNGV. The CDR3 sequence is CASSLDQDRANTGELFF. As DNA, the CDR3 is TGTGCCAGCAGCTTAGATCAGGACAGGGCGAACACCGGGGAGCTGTTTTTT.

This clone was observed once. This rearrangement joins TRBV5-1 to TRBJ2-3; D gene uncertain. Looked up from germline, CDR1 is SGHRS and CDR2 is YFSETQ. V shed 1 base and J shed 1 base, with 4 bases lying between them. The CDR3 sequence is 13 residues long. CDR3 protein: CASSLSGTDTQYF. CDR3 nucleotide sequence: TGCGCCAGCAGCTTGTCCGGCACAGATACGCAGTATTTT. Using reference TRBV5-1 and TRBJ2-3 for the parts outside the CDR3, the full variable domain is KAGVTQTPRYLIKTRGQQVTLSCSPISGHRSVSWYQQTPGQGLQFLFEYFSETQRNKGNFPGRFSGRQFSNSRSEMNVSTLELGDSALYLCASSLSGTDTQYFGPGTRLTVL.

The genes are TRBV9 and TRBJ1-2; D might be TRBD1 (5 bases). CDR1 and CDR2 (germline): SGDLS, YYNGEE. Deletions cut 4 bases from V and 8 bases from J, with 27 bases between. This CDR3 contains 17 residues. CDR3 DNA: TGTGCCAGCAGCCCCCATAGGTTGGGAGAGGGACTTGAGGGCTACACCTTC. As protein: CASSPHRLGEGLEGYTF.

The chain recombines TRBV19 with TRBJ1-5; 7 nucleotides agree with TRBD1. The CDR3 contains 16 residues. The trim removed 3 bases at V and 2 bases at J, leaving 7 bases unmatched. Per the germline V gene, CDR1 is LNHDA and CDR2 is SQIVND (reference sequence). Written as DNA, the CDR3 is TGTGCCAGTAGTATCGGAAGGGGGCCCGGCAATCAGCCCCAGCATTTT. Residues: CASSIGRGPGNQPQHF. Full variable domain (outside the CDR3, taken from reference TRBV19 and TRBJ1-5): DGGITQSPKYLFRKEGQNVTLSCEQNLNHDAMYWYRQDPGQGLRLIYYSQIVNDFQKGDIAEGYSVSREKKESFPLTVTSAQKNPTAFYLCASSIGRGPGNQPQHFGDGTRLSIL.

The chain carries TRBV11-2 and TRBJ2-7; D unresolved. The V end was cut by 5 bases, the J end by 3 bases, with 11 bases between. The CDR3 contains 13 residues. In germline, CDR1 is SGHAT, CDR2 FQNNGV. In DNA, the CDR3 is TGTGCCAGCAGCCTAACAGAGCTCTACGAGCAGTACTTC. Translated, it gives CASSLTELYEQYF.

The chain uses TRBV15 and TRBJ2-7; 8 bases align to TRBD2. Germline CDR1 and CDR2: LNHNV and YYDKDF (reference sequence). The CDR3 consists of 15 residues. V trimming: 4 bases; J trimming: 3 bases; junction bases outside the gene matches: 8. The CDR3 region is CATSTGTRGLYEQYF. For the CDR3, the DNA is TGTGCCACCAGCACCGGGACTAGGGGCCTCTACGAGCAGTACTTC.

This clone has a single count. The rearrangement uses TRBV27 and TRBJ2-7, with 8 positions matching TRBD1. CDR3 length equals 13 residues. V trimming: 5 bases; J trimming: 5 bases; junction bases outside the gene matches: 5. CDR1 and CDR2 (germline): MNHEY, SMNVEV (reference sequence). The chain's CDR3 is CASSQGQVDEQYF. The CDR3 region has the DNA TGTGCCAGCAGTCAGGGACAGGTCGACGAGCAGTACTTC.

This chain connects TRBV4-2 to TRBJ2-1, with a possible D match to TRBD1 (6 bases). The germline gives CDR1 LGHNA, CDR2 YNFKEQ. This CDR3 comprises 16 residues. V lost 4 bases, J lost 0 bases, and 13 bases lay in between. The CDR3: CASSLEGDPSYNEQFF. In nucleotides, the CDR3 is TGTGCCAGCAGCCTCGAGGGGGATCCCTCCTACAATGAGCAGTTCTTC.